The present T cell receptor beta chain was sequenced within a study of shared clonotypes between healthy human individuals. Study results and caveats: The small donor group covered limited genetic and exposure diversity. Lower generation probabilities were found for non-shared clonotypes than for those shared by all four donors.

Donors were Caucasian adults residing in Nashville, Tennessee, USA. Researchers ran the assay at a deep level. This table comes from immunoSEQ multiplex PCR, and its TCRdb copy is limited to in-frame clones, with some not included. The sample holds a few million clones, 85% to 95% seen once. This clone was recorded only once. What it binds is not known. This sequence originates from a young man in good health. Some clones in this sample may be carry-over from other donors' samples. The sample consisted of naive CD4+ T cells from PBMCs. The subset was: CD45RA+ positively selected.

This CDR3 is CASSRSGFYTDTQYF. The CDR3 nucleotides read TGTGCCAGCAGTCGCTCAGGGTTTTATACAGATACGCAGTATTTT. The J gene is TRBJ2-3, the V gene TRBV27; maybe TRBD1 (5 bases). Per the germline V gene, CDR1 is MNHEY and CDR2 is SMNVEV (reference sequence). The CDR3 totals 15 residues. Trimming removed 5 bases from V and 3 bases from J, with 15 bases in between.